This is a list of T cell receptor beta chains from one sample in a study of shared clonotypes between healthy human individuals. Repertoires were generated with immunoSEQ multiplex PCR, while TCRdb's copy carries only in-frame clones and drops some. The repertoire consists of millions of clones, with about 95% occurring once and the leading ten covering roughly 1.1%. Material for sequencing was naive CD8+ T cells sorted from blood. Receptors originate from a man aged 18 to 29 in good health. CDR3s include the opening cysteine and the closing phenylalanine or tryptophan. Fields, in order: CDR3 DNA, CDR3 protein, J gene, D gene, clone size, V gene. The D gene is left open where the match is weak. Size tells how often a clone was seen (once, few, many) or the class of an expanded clone, and some rows leave it out.

DNA: TGTGCCAGCAGTGAAGAAGAGGACACCCAAGAGACCCAGTACTTC
CDR3: CASSEEEDTQETQYF
J: TRBJ2-5
D: NA
size: NA
V: TRBV6-1

DNA: TGTGCCAGCAGCCTAGAACAGAGCTCCTATAATTCACCCCTCCACTTT
CDR3: CASSLEQSSYNSPLHF
J: TRBJ1-6
D: NA
size: NA
V: TRBV27

DNA: TGTGCCAGCATGGCCCTCCCGGAAGCGTTACAAGAGACCCAGTACTTC
CDR3: CASMALPEALQETQYF
J: TRBJ2-5
D: NA
size: NA
V: TRBV2

DNA: TGTGCCAGCAGGACGGACATGGGGGCCTACAATGAGCAGTTCTTC
CDR3: CASRTDMGAYNEQFF
J: TRBJ2-1
D: NA
size: NA
V: TRBV6-5

DNA: TGTGCCAGCAGTGCGGACATTCCGAGTGGGGCCAAAAACATTCAGTACTTC
CDR3: CASSADIPSGAKNIQYF
J: TRBJ2-4
D: NA
size: NA
V: TRBV6-1

DNA: TGTGCCAGCAGTTACTCCACCTACGAGCAGTACTTC
CDR3: CASSYSTYEQYF
J: TRBJ2-7
D: NA
size: NA
V: TRBV6-5

DNA: TGTGCCAGCAGTTCAATGAACACTGAAGCTTTCTTT
CDR3: CASSSMNTEAFF
J: TRBJ1-1
D: NA
size: NA
V: TRBV28

DNA: TGTGCCAGCAGCGAAGGGCTTGAGCAGTACTTC
CDR3: CASSEGLEQYF
J: TRBJ2-7
D: NA
size: NA
V: TRBV5-4

DNA: TGTGCCAGCAGTACGGAGGGACAGAATAATTCACCCCTCCACTTT
CDR3: CASSTEGQNNSPLHF
J: TRBJ1-6
D: TRBD1
size: NA
V: TRBV6-5

DNA: TGTGCCAGCAGTTTTATTAACACCGGGGAGCTGTTTTTT
CDR3: CASSFINTGELFF
J: TRBJ2-2
D: NA
size: NA
V: TRBV27

DNA: TGTGCCAGCAGCTTGGAGGGCTACGCTGGAAACACCATATATTTT
CDR3: CASSLEGYAGNTIYF
J: TRBJ1-3
D: NA
size: NA
V: TRBV5-4

DNA: TGTGCCAGCAGCGGACTAGCGGCCAACACCGGGGAGCTGTTTTTT
CDR3: CASSGLAANTGELFF
J: TRBJ2-2
D: TRBD2
size: NA
V: TRBV7-9

DNA: TGTGCCAGCAGCTTAGGCCAGGGGAGGTCCTACGAGCAGTACTTC
CDR3: CASSLGQGRSYEQYF
J: TRBJ2-7
D: NA
size: NA
V: TRBV11-2

DNA: TGTGCCAGCAGCGTAGAGGGCACCTACGAGCAGTACTTC
CDR3: CASSVEGTYEQYF
J: TRBJ2-7
D: NA
size: NA
V: TRBV9

DNA: TGTGCCAGCAGTTTGGGGGCCAATCACCTCGAGCAGTACTTC
CDR3: CASSLGANHLEQYF
J: TRBJ2-7
D: NA
size: NA
V: TRBV27

DNA: TGTGCCTGGAGTCTAGACAGCTACGAGCAGTACTTC
CDR3: CAWSLDSYEQYF
J: TRBJ2-7
D: NA
size: NA
V: TRBV30

DNA: TGTGCCAGCAGTTTCAGTTGGGGTACACAGGGGTCCTATGGCTACACCTTC
CDR3: CASSFSWGTQGSYGYTF
J: TRBJ1-2
D: TRBD1
size: NA
V: TRBV28

DNA: TGTGCCACCAGCAGACACCGGGACCCGGCCTACGAGCAGTACTTC
CDR3: CATSRHRDPAYEQYF
J: TRBJ2-7
D: NA
size: NA
V: TRBV15

DNA: TGTGCCAGCAGCCAAGCCGGGGATGGTGAAGCTTTCTTT
CDR3: CASSQAGDGEAFF
J: TRBJ1-1
D: NA
size: NA
V: TRBV4-2

DNA: TGTGCCTGGGCAGGACAGGGACCCACTGAAGCTTTCTTT
CDR3: CAWAGQGPTEAFF
J: TRBJ1-1
D: TRBD1
size: once
V: TRBV30

DNA: TGTGCCAGCAGCCCCCCGGTACAGGGGAACTATGGCTACACCTTC
CDR3: CASSPPVQGNYGYTF
J: TRBJ1-2
D: TRBD1
size: NA
V: TRBV7-9

DNA: TGTGCCAGCAGGCTCACAGGGGGAAGCGAAAAACTGTTCTTT
CDR3: CASRLTGGSEKLFF
J: TRBJ1-4
D: TRBD1
size: NA
V: TRBV6-5

DNA: TGTGCCATCAGGGCAGGGGGCCGTGTGGCCGGGGAGCTGTTTTTT
CDR3: CAIRAGGRVAGELFF
J: TRBJ2-2
D: TRBD1
size: NA
V: TRBV10-3

DNA: TGTGCCAGCACTCCTACAGGGGGATTGTCACCCCTCCACTTT
CDR3: CASTPTGGLSPLHF
J: TRBJ1-6
D: TRBD1
size: NA
V: TRBV27

DNA: TGTGCCAGCAGTTTTGGGCAGGGGAGCACAGATACGCAGTATTTT
CDR3: CASSFGQGSTDTQYF
J: TRBJ2-3
D: NA
size: NA
V: TRBV28

DNA: TGCGCCAGCAGCATAGACGGATCCTACGAGCAGTACTTC
CDR3: CASSIDGSYEQYF
J: TRBJ2-7
D: NA
size: NA
V: TRBV5-1

DNA: TGTGCCAGCAGCCCAACTTTGGGGGATGGGGACTATGGCTACACCTTC
CDR3: CASSPTLGDGDYGYTF
J: TRBJ1-2
D: NA
size: NA
V: TRBV7-9

DNA: TGTGCCTGTAGAGTAGAGGGAGGGCGTGAAAAACTGTTTTTT
CDR3: CACRVEGGREKLFF
J: TRBJ1-4
D: NA
size: NA
V: TRBV30

DNA: TGTGCCAGCAGCCCGACAGGGGGCTATGGCTACACCTTC
CDR3: CASSPTGGYGYTF
J: TRBJ1-2
D: TRBD1
size: once
V: TRBV13

DNA: TGTGCCAGCAGTTTAGCCACCGGGGAGCTGTTTTTT
CDR3: CASSLATGELFF
J: TRBJ2-2
D: NA
size: NA
V: TRBV6-5

DNA: TGCGCCAGCAGCCCTCTAGCGGGAGTGTACGAGCAGTACTTC
CDR3: CASSPLAGVYEQYF
J: TRBJ2-7
D: TRBD2
size: NA
V: TRBV4-1

DNA: TGTGCCAGCAGCTCCCGGGGACAGGGGGATACGCAGTATTTT
CDR3: CASSSRGQGDTQYF
J: TRBJ2-3
D: TRBD1
size: NA
V: TRBV13

DNA: TGTGCCAGCAGCCAGGGACAGGGATCTCAGCCCCAGCATTTT
CDR3: CASSQGQGSQPQHF
J: TRBJ1-5
D: TRBD1
size: NA
V: TRBV28

DNA: TGTGCCAGCAGCGAGTACAGGGGGCGGGATGGCTACACCTTC
CDR3: CASSEYRGRDGYTF
J: TRBJ1-2
D: TRBD1
size: few
V: TRBV13

DNA: TGTGCCAGCAGTGAAGGGGACTACCACTCCTACGAGCAGTACTTC
CDR3: CASSEGDYHSYEQYF
J: TRBJ2-7
D: TRBD2
size: few
V: TRBV6-1

DNA: TGTGCCAGCACGGCGGGAGTTGCCAATGAGCAGTTCTTC
CDR3: CASTAGVANEQFF
J: TRBJ2-1
D: TRBD2
size: NA
V: TRBV6-1

DNA: TGTGCCAGTACCCCGGGACCCTCCTACGAGCAGTACTTC
CDR3: CASTPGPSYEQYF
J: TRBJ2-7
D: NA
size: NA
V: TRBV19

DNA: TGTGCCAGCAGCTTAGTTCAGGGAAGCACAGATACGCAGTATTTT
CDR3: CASSLVQGSTDTQYF
J: TRBJ2-3
D: NA
size: NA
V: TRBV5-6

DNA: TGTGCCAGCAGTTACGTTAAAGGGGTCAGCTACGAGCAGTACTTC
CDR3: CASSYVKGVSYEQYF
J: TRBJ2-7
D: NA
size: NA
V: TRBV6-5

DNA: TGTGCCAGCAGTTACTCGACAGGGGATATTTTGGGCTACACCTTC
CDR3: CASSYSTGDILGYTF
J: TRBJ1-2
D: TRBD1
size: NA
V: TRBV6-5

DNA: TGTGCCAGCAGCTTAGGCGGGGGGAATGAAAAACTGTTTTTT
CDR3: CASSLGGGNEKLFF
J: TRBJ1-4
D: NA
size: NA
V: TRBV13

DNA: TGTGCCAGCAGGGTCACGGGGGGGGCTGAAGCTTTCTTT
CDR3: CASRVTGGAEAFF
J: TRBJ1-1
D: NA
size: NA
V: TRBV27

DNA: TGTGCCAGCAGTGTTGTCATCCTTTCCTACGAGCAGTACTTC
CDR3: CASSVVILSYEQYF
J: TRBJ2-7
D: NA
size: NA
V: TRBV2

DNA: TGTGCCTCTGCGAGACCCGGGGACACTGAAGCTTTCTTT
CDR3: CASARPGDTEAFF
J: TRBJ1-1
D: NA
size: NA
V: TRBV18

DNA: TGTGCCAGCAGTGAAGGTCCTAGCACAGATACGCAGTATTTT
CDR3: CASSEGPSTDTQYF
J: TRBJ2-3
D: NA
size: NA
V: TRBV6-1

DNA: TGCGCCAGCAGCCAAGGCCTAGCGGGAGGGCCAGAAAATGAGCAGTTCTTC
CDR3: CASSQGLAGGPENEQFF
J: TRBJ2-1
D: TRBD2
size: NA
V: TRBV4-3

DNA: TGTGCCAGCAGCTTAGGGTTCGCTGAAGCTTTCTTT
CDR3: CASSLGFAEAFF
J: TRBJ1-1
D: NA
size: NA
V: TRBV7-9

DNA: TGTGCCAGCTGGGACCGGGACAGGGGGCTCAATGAGCAGTTCTTC
CDR3: CASWDRDRGLNEQFF
J: TRBJ2-1
D: TRBD1
size: NA
V: TRBV27

DNA: TGTGCCATCAGTGCCGACAACTATGGCTACACCTTC
CDR3: CAISADNYGYTF
J: TRBJ1-2
D: NA
size: once
V: TRBV10-3